The 21 T cell receptor beta chains presented below share a single source sample, sequenced in a study of cytomegalovirus exposure and HLA in healthy donors. Amplification used 60 Vbeta primers and 13 Jbeta primers. Sequencing used immunoSEQ multiplex PCR; TCRdb keeps in-frame clones, though not all of them. The table includes 95,000 or so clones, 81% detected once. Material for sequencing was PBMCs. These receptors all stem from a woman in her seventies in good health and CMV-seropositive.

The chain carries TRBV30 and TRBJ1-3; D may be TRBD1 (6 bases). Trimming cost V 2 bases and J 1 base, with 24 bases left between them. This CDR3 is built from 19 residues. Germline V gene data show CDR1 as GTSNPN and CDR2 as SVGIG (reference sequence). The DNA for the CDR3 is TGTGCCTGGAGTACGGTCTGGACAGCCCCTCGGCCATCTGGAAACACCATATATTTT. Translated: CAWSTVWTAPRPSGNTIYF.

This clone was counted a single time. V is TRBV27 and J is TRBJ1-5; no definite D call. The germline gives CDR1 MNHEY, CDR2 SMNVEV (reference sequence). The CDR3 covers 13 residues. V was pared by 3 bases and J by 4 bases, with 7 bases between. The CDR3 sequence: CASSLQFNQPQHF. The CDR3 DNA reads as TGTGCCAGCAGTTTGCAGTTTAATCAGCCCCAGCATTTT.

V usage is TRBV5-5 and J usage is TRBJ1-4; TRBD1 matches 10 bases. The J segment lost 6 bases and the V segment lost 3 bases, leaving 8 bases of the junction unmatched. CDR3 length: 16 residues. The germline V gene encodes CDR1 SGHKS and CDR2 YYEKEE (reference sequence). CDR3 residues: CASSWGEGTGDEKLFF. CDR3 DNA: TGTGCCAGCAGCTGGGGCGAGGGGACAGGGGATGAAAAACTGTTTTTT.

This clone came up once. V is TRBV19 and J is TRBJ2-7; D is undetermined. V lost 7 bases and J 3 bases, leaving 13 bases between the germline ends. Per germline, CDR1 LNHDA and CDR2 SQIVND (reference sequence). This CDR3 region has 13 residues. CDR3 protein: CASNSRNSYEQYF. The CDR3 bases are TGTGCCAGTAACTCGCGGAATAGCTACGAGCAGTACTTC.

This clone was observed a handful of times. V usage is TRBV9 and J usage is TRBJ1-3; 7 nucleotides align to TRBD1. The CDR3 extends over 15 amino acids. Trimming removed 0 bases from V and 2 bases from J; junction bases left unmatched: 2. CDR1 is SGDLS, CDR2 YYNGEE, per germline. The CDR3 DNA reads TGTGCCAGCAGCGTAGAAGGGACAGCTGGAAACACCATATATTTT. It translates to CASSVEGTAGNTIYF.

The chain links TRBV6-1 to TRBJ2-7; 10 nucleotides line up with TRBD2. Trimming took 0 bases from V and 4 from J; bases not matched to a gene: 0. The CDR3 loop spans 14 amino acids. The germline CDR1 and CDR2 sequences are MNHNS and SASEGT. The CDR3 is CASSEASGGYEQYF. CDR3 in DNA: TGTGCCAGCAGTGAAGCTAGCGGGGGGTACGAGCAGTACTTC.

This chain uses TRBV19 with TRBJ1-5; no firm D call. The ends were cut back, 7 bases at V and 1 base at J, with 17 bases in the middle. This CDR3 comprises 16 residues. Germline assignment: CDR1 LNHDA and CDR2 SQIVND (reference sequence). CDR3 DNA: TGTGCCAGTACCCCTGGTTGGGGAGGGAGCAATCAGCCCCAGCATTTT. It translates to CASTPGWGGSNQPQHF.

The rearrangement joins TRBV28 to TRBJ1-4; unclear D gene. This CDR3 has 15 amino acids. Germline CDR1 is MDHEN and CDR2 is SYDVKM. The V end was cut by 2 bases, the J end by 10 bases, with 17 bases between. CDR3 in amino acids: CASSLSPAPGGKLFF. Here the CDR3 DNA reads TGTGCCAGCAGTTTAAGTCCGGCCCCGGGTGGAAAACTGTTTTTT.

The rearrangement joins TRBV27 to TRBJ2-7, with 10 nucleotides matching TRBD1. In germline, CDR1 is MNHEY, CDR2 SMNVEV (reference sequence). V was clipped by 0 bases and J by 7 bases; unmatched bases: 12. This CDR3 spans 17 amino acids. The CDR3 nucleotides read TGTGCCAGCAGTTTATCCGGGAGGGGACAGGGGCCCCGAGAGCAGTACTTC. It encodes CASSLSGRGQGPREQYF.

This chain connects TRBV10-2 to TRBJ1-3, with TRBD1 identical over 7 bases. The CDR3 is 14 residues long. Germline V lookup: CDR1 WSHSY, CDR2 SAAADI. Germline trimming cut 2 bases from V and 6 bases from J; bases unmatched to any gene: 4. Here the CDR3 DNA reads TGCGCCAGCAGTGAGCGCCAGGGGGAAAACACCATATATTTT. Encoded protein: CASSERQGENTIYF.

This clone has only one observation. The J gene is TRBJ2-1, the V gene TRBV7-3, with 7 bases identical to TRBD2. Germline trimming cut 5 bases from V and 2 bases from J; bases unmatched to any gene: 6. This CDR3 region has 15 residues. Germline CDR1 is SGHTA and CDR2 is FQGTGA. This CDR3 reads CASSATSTPYNEQFF. In DNA, the CDR3 is TGTGCCAGCAGCGCGACTAGCACTCCCTACAATGAGCAGTTCTTC.

The table lists this clone with a count of one. This chain connects TRBV7-2 to TRBJ2-1; TRBD2 agrees at 10 bases. The V and J ends lost 4 bases and 4 bases, in that order; junction bases with no gene match: 7. The CDR3 runs 16 residues. CDR1 is SGHTA, CDR2 FQGNSA, per germline. As DNA, the CDR3 is TGTGCCAGCAGCTCAAAGTCTAGCGGGAGTTACAATGAGCAGTTCTTC. It is translated as CASSSKSSGSYNEQFF.

The genes are TRBV7-9 and TRBJ2-2; TRBD2 matches at 8 bases. V was clipped by 8 bases and J by 1 base; unmatched bases: 0. Germline CDR1 is SEHNR and CDR2 is FQNEAQ (reference sequence). CDR3 size: 13 residues. The CDR3 loop reads CASRGGNTGELFF. The CDR3 DNA follows: TGTGCCAGCCGGGGGGGGAACACCGGGGAGCTGTTTTTT.

The chain carries TRBV7-9 and TRBJ1-2; 12 nucleotides line up with TRBD1. J lost 6 bases, V lost 0 bases, and 2 bases had no gene match. The length of the CDR3 is 15 residues. The germline V gene encodes CDR1 SEHNR and CDR2 FQNEAQ (reference sequence). The CDR3 sequence: CASSLAGQGADGYTF. CDR3 coding DNA: TGTGCCAGCAGCTTAGCGGGACAGGGGGCTGATGGCTACACCTTC.

In its sample, this clone was seen once. The CDR3 nucleotides are TGTGCCAGCAGCTTAACTGGGGCTAATAACGAGCAGTACTTC. Protein sequence: CASSLTGANNEQYF. The chain recombines TRBV5-8 with TRBJ2-5; a possible D gene is TRBD1 (5 bases). The end of the DNA aligns better with TRBJ2-7, so the J call may be wrong. CDR1 is SGHTS and CDR2 is YDEGEE in the germline V gene. CDR3 size: 14 residues.

The V gene is TRBV4-3, the J gene TRBJ2-5; 9 bases map to TRBD1. This CDR3 spans 14 amino acids. V lost 0 bases, J lost 6 bases, and 2 bases stayed unmatched. From germline, CDR1 is LGHNA and CDR2 YSLEER. CDR3: CASSQEQGAQTQYF. As DNA, the CDR3 is TGCGCCAGCAGCCAAGAACAGGGGGCACAGACCCAGTACTTC.

In its sample, this clone was seen a few times. The chain recombines TRBV30 with TRBJ2-3; D perhaps matches TRBD2 (5 bases). The V gene's germline CDR1 is GTSNPN and CDR2 SVGIG (reference sequence). V was cut by 2 bases and J by 6 bases, with 15 bases left in between. This CDR3 is 14 amino acids long. The CDR3 region has the DNA TGTGCCTGGAGTCTTCCGGGGAGTAGGGATACGCAGTATTTT. Translating it yields CAWSLPGSRDTQYF.

The gene calls are TRBV18 and TRBJ2-7, with a weak D call TRBD2 (6 bases). Trimming removed 1 base from V and 0 bases from J, with 7 bases in between. Germline assignment: CDR1 KGHSH and CDR2 LQKENI. This CDR3 has 14 amino acids. CDR3 DNA sequence: TGTGCCAGCTCACCACAGCGGGCCTCCTACGAGCAGTACTTC. Translating it yields CASSPQRASYEQYF.

J is TRBJ2-5 and V is TRBV19, with 13 bases fitting TRBD2. V was clipped by 6 bases and J by 5 bases; unmatched bases: 12. The CDR3 extends over 17 amino acids. Germline V gene sequence: CDR1 LNHDA, CDR2 SQIVND (reference sequence). CDR3 sequence (DNA): TGTGCCAGTAGCCCCTCGGGACTAGCGGGACTGAGGGAGACCCAGTACTTC. Encoded protein: CASSPSGLAGLRETQYF.

V gene TRBV10-3 combines with J gene TRBJ2-7; 7 bases are a match to TRBD2. The CDR3 runs 15 residues. The germline CDR1 and CDR2 sequences are ENHRY and SYGVKD. Germline trimming cut 6 bases from V and 0 bases from J; bases unmatched to any gene: 8. The CDR3 sequence is CAIRGGTGGSYEQYF. The CDR3 region has the DNA TGTGCCATCAGGGGGGGGACTGGGGGCTCCTACGAGCAGTACTTC.

The rearrangement uses TRBV5-6 and TRBJ2-3, with a weak D call TRBD2 (5 bases). Germline-derived CDR1 and CDR2 are SGHDT and YYEEEE. CDR3 length: 13 amino acids. The ends were cut back, 0 bases at V and 3 bases at J, with 5 bases in the middle. CDR3 in amino acids: CASSLGGTDTQYF. DNA of the CDR3: TGTGCCAGCAGCTTGGGAGGGACAGATACGCAGTATTTT.